This record covers a single T cell receptor (beta chain). The antigen is not known. The data are from a study of T-cell memory formation after mild COVID-19. Regarding the study as a whole: CD4+ contracting clones were found mainly in CM and EM, and CD8+ ones in EMRA.

Germline V gene sequence: CDR1 SGHTA, CDR2 FQGNSA. The CDR3 is made up of 15 amino acids. V was pared by 4 bases and J by 8 bases, with 17 bases between. TCR alpha and TCR beta cDNA libraries carrying sample barcodes and UMIs came from 5'RACE with constant-segment primers. TCRdb recomputed calls from the 5' RACE reads with MiXCR, one row per CDR3 protein. The sample contains tens of thousands of distinct CDR3 sequences, about 9.4% of which appear only once. This TCR was recovered from a man aged 18 to 35 who had mild COVID-19 (a few samples of this study predate the infection). Cell type and time point are not known. The chain recombines TRBV7-2 with TRBJ1-4; no definite D call. Sequenced: PBMCs or a T cell subset sorted from them (not recorded which). CDR3 protein: CASSSGLGVGEKLFF. The CDR3 nucleotides read TGTGCCAGCAGCTCCGGGCTGGGAGTGGGCGAAAAACTGTTTTTT.